Following are 20 T cell receptor beta chains from one sample sequenced in a study of metastatic and nonmetastatic thyroid tumors. Through MiXCR, TCRdb re-clonotyped the PCR reads. The data contain around 14,000 clones, less than 25% of them singletons. Every patient was untreated before thyroid surgery. Sequences were obtained from blood. These receptor sequences come from a female donor with papillary thyroid cancer or a benign thyroid nodule (not recorded which). Some clones in this sample may be carry-over from other donors' samples.

By its share, this clone is medium-sized. This chain links TRBV19 with TRBJ1-6; D gene unclear. Germline loops: CDR1 LNHDA, CDR2 SQIVND (reference sequence). V was trimmed by 3 bases and J by 1 base, leaving 4 bases between them. The CDR3 runs to 14 residues. The CDR3 is CASSISSYNSPLHF. CDR3 DNA sequence: TGTGCCAGTAGTATCAGTTCCTATAATTCACCCCTCCACTTT.

This clone was counted ten times or more. J is TRBJ2-7 and V is TRBV3-1, with D perhaps being TRBD1 or TRBD2 (5 bases each). Trimming removed 6 bases from V and 6 bases from J, with 15 bases in between. This CDR3 is 13 amino acids long. Germline loops: CDR1 LGHDT, CDR2 YNNKEL (reference sequence). The CDR3 nucleotides read TGTGCCAGCAGTCCCCGGATTGGGGGCGAGCAGTACTTC. It yields the protein CASSPRIGGEQYF.

V gene TRBV7-8 combines with J gene TRBJ1-6; a weak D match, TRBD1 (5 bases). Trimming shortened V by 4 bases and J by 9 bases, and 13 bases separated the two germline ends. This CDR3 comprises 14 residues. CDR1 is SGHVS and CDR2 is FQNEAQ in the germline V gene. CDR3 region: CASSSGPAGSPLHF. The CDR3 DNA reads as TGTGCCAGCAGCTCGGGACCCGCGGGTTCACCCCTCCACTTT.

This clone was picked up one time. An end of the junction does not agree with germline; a read error may underlie this. This chain uses TRBV9 with TRBJ2-7, with 10 bases matching TRBD2. The CDR3 sequence is 14 residues long. Germline CDR1 SGDLS, CDR2 YYNGEE. The CDR3, as DNA: TGTGCCAGCAGCTCCCGACTAGCGGGCTACGATCAGTACTTC. It translates to CASSSRLAGYDQYF.

This clone is medium-sized in the sample. This chain joins TRBV12-3 or TRBV12-4 and TRBJ2-3; tentatively, D is TRBD2 (5 bases). CDR3 length equals 12 residues. The V end was cut by 7 bases, the J end by 6 bases, with 11 bases between. CDR3 sequence: CASTELVDTQYF. CDR3 nucleotide sequence: TGTGCCAGCACCGAACTAGTTGATACGCAGTATTTT.

This clone was observed a handful of times. A much more abundant neighbour one base away suggests this may be a read error. It is likely a read error, because the conserved phenylalanine at the end of the CDR3 is missing. The DNA is left out, because the CDR3 cannot be placed on it with certainty; the CDR3 is given as TCRdb lists it. The rearrangement links TRBV25-1 to TRBJ2-1; TRBD1 reflects the table's D call only, with no check against the DNA. CDR1 is MGHDK and CDR2 is SYGVNS in the germline V gene. The length of the CDR3 is 16 amino acids, counting both ends. The CDR3 sequence is CASSDSSGADYNEQLL.

This chain uses TRBV6-1 with TRBJ2-5; D is possibly TRBD1 (5 bases). The V end lost 7 bases, the J end lost 2 bases, and 14 bases lay between the germline ends. CDR3 length: 14 amino acids. Germline lookup yields CDR1 MNHNS and CDR2 SASEGT. CDR3 residues: CASNLDRQQETQYF. The DNA for the CDR3 is TGTGCCAGCAATTTAGATAGACAGCAAGAGACCCAGTACTTC.

This clone was seen ten or more times. V usage is TRBV4-3 and J usage is TRBJ2-1; TRBD2 matches at 9 bases. The trim removed 3 bases at V and 8 bases at J, leaving 5 bases unmatched. The CDR3 runs to 14 residues. Germline values: CDR1 LGHNA, CDR2 YSLEER. Written as DNA, the CDR3 is TGCGCCAGCAGCCAGGGACGGACTAGCGATGAGCAGTTCTTC. It translates to CASSQGRTSDEQFF.

There are many counts of this clone. The sample has other DNA sequences that encode this CDR3 too. The chain uses TRBV7-8 and TRBJ2-7; D is unclear. From germline, CDR1 is SGHVS and CDR2 FQNEAQ. The CDR3 covers 12 residues. Trimming shortened V by 3 bases and J by 4 bases, and 7 bases separated the two germline ends. As DNA, the CDR3 is TGTGCCAGCAGCTTGTCTTCTTACGAGCAGTACTTC. It codes for CASSLSSYEQYF.

This clone appeared a single time. Other DNA sequences in the sample encode the same CDR3. The chain recombines TRBV24-1 with TRBJ1-4; perhaps TRBD1 as D (5 bases). In germline, CDR1 is KGHDR, CDR2 SFDVKD. V lost 3 bases and J 7 bases, leaving 14 bases between the germline ends. The CDR3 consists of 15 residues. CDR3 sequence reads: CATSDPRGGGEKLFF. In DNA form, the CDR3 reads TGTGCCACCAGTGATCCGAGGGGTGGTGGTGAAAAACTGTTTTTT.

This clone appeared many times. The chain is built from TRBV9 and TRBJ2-3; a possible D gene is TRBD2 (5 bases). V was cut by 4 bases and J by 0 bases, with 9 bases left in between. The germline V gene encodes CDR1 SGDLS and CDR2 YYNGEE. The CDR3 consists of 14 residues. This CDR3 reads CASSPWTSTDTQYF. The CDR3 DNA sequence: TGTGCCAGCAGCCCGTGGACTAGCACAGATACGCAGTATTTT.

Relative to its sample, this clone is medium-sized (0.01 to 0.1%). The chain combines TRBV19 with TRBJ2-7; weak D call: TRBD2 (6 bases). This CDR3 has 15 amino acids. With 4 bases removed from V and 3 bases from J, the gap between germline ends came to 16 bases. Germline loops: CDR1 LNHDA, CDR2 SQIVND (reference sequence). In DNA, the CDR3 is TGTGCCAGTAGTACCCGTGGAGGGTTCAACTACGAGCAGTACTTC. Translated, it gives CASSTRGGFNYEQYF.

This clone is medium-sized within its sample. This sequence joins TRBV12-3 or TRBV12-4 and TRBJ1-2; D call uncertain. The CDR3 has 13 amino acids. Trimming stripped 8 bases from V and 8 bases from J, with 18 bases between. The CDR3 sequence is CASGHSILGGYTF. Written as DNA, the CDR3 is TGTGCCAGCGGCCACTCCATCCTGGGCGGCTACACCTTC.

This clone was found a few times. In this CDR3 the conserved last residue, phenylalanine or tryptophan, is missing, so a read error is likely. V usage is TRBV28 and J usage is TRBJ1-1; D gene ambiguous. The CDR3 has 11 residues. Per the germline V gene, CDR1 is MDHEN and CDR2 is SYDVKM. CDR3 nucleotides: TGTGCCAGCGGTTTTAACAATGAAGCTTTCTCT. Amino acid sequence: CASGFNNEAFS.

The V call is TRBV5-1, the J call TRBJ2-7; TRBD1 matches 7 bases. The CDR3 runs 14 residues. Germline trimming cut 1 base from V and 2 bases from J; bases unmatched to any gene: 3. Germline loops: CDR1 SGHRS, CDR2 YFSETQ. The CDR3 reads CASSLRQGPYEQYF. CDR3 DNA: TGCGCCAGCAGCTTGAGACAGGGCCCCTACGAGCAGTACTTC.

By proportion, this clone is large. The chain uses TRBV20-1 and TRBJ2-7; TRBD1 matches 7 bases. V lost 6 bases to trimming and J lost 1 base; unmatched junction nucleotides: 6. CDR1 and CDR2 (germline): DFQATT, SNEGSKA (reference sequence). This CDR3 contains 13 residues. The CDR3 protein is CSADNRGSYEQYF. CDR3 DNA sequence: TGCAGTGCCGATAACAGGGGTTCCTACGAGCAGTACTTC.

This clone was seen ten or more times. The genes are TRBV20-1 and TRBJ2-3; 7 bases are a match to TRBD2. The CDR3 spans 16 residues. Looked up from germline, CDR1 is DFQATT and CDR2 is SNEGSKA (reference sequence). V shed 0 bases and J 2 bases; nucleotides not matched to a gene: 8. The DNA of the CDR3 is TGCAGTGCTAGAGAGGTTCGAGCGGGGAACACAGATACGCAGTATTTT. This encodes CSAREVRAGNTDTQYF.

This clone was counted only a few times. The chain couples TRBV28 to TRBJ1-5; D not resolved. The CDR3 runs 13 residues. Trimming left V 6 bases short and J 9 bases short, with 15 bases between. CDR1 and CDR2 from the germline V gene are MDHEN and SYDVKM. The DNA for the CDR3 is TGTGCCAGCAGGAGGATGGGTTCAGGGCCCCAGCATTTT. This codes for CASRRMGSGPQHF.

By proportion, this clone is medium-sized. The chain links TRBV25-1 to TRBJ1-2; 11 bases match TRBD1. Per the germline V gene, CDR1 is MGHDK and CDR2 is SYGVNS. Trimming removed 0 bases from V and 9 bases from J; junction bases left unmatched: 9. CDR3 length equals 16 residues. The CDR3 DNA reads TGTGCCAGCAGTGAATATAGCCCCGGGACAGGGGGTAGCTACACCTTC. Translating gives CASSEYSPGTGGSYTF.

By its share, this clone is medium-sized (0.01 to 0.1%). The chain is built from TRBV28 and TRBJ1-5; D is unclear. V was trimmed by 2 bases and J by 9 bases, leaving 8 bases between them. Germline-derived CDR1 and CDR2 are MDHEN and SYDVKM. This CDR3 contains 12 residues. The CDR3 DNA reads as TGTGCCAGCAGTTTACAGGTCCTGCCCCAGCATTTT. It specifies CASSLQVLPQHF.